This T cell receptor (beta chain) derives from a study of blood T cell repertoires in COVID-19. About the study: Whether acute or convalescent, the COVID-19 samples came from the United States, Italy and Spain.

The protocol was immunoSEQ multiplex PCR, while the TCRdb copy is restricted to in-frame clones and leaves out a portion. This table holds roughly 97,000 clones, about 80% found once. This CDR3 comprises 14 residues. V trimming: 6 bases; J trimming: 7 bases; junction bases outside the gene matches: 7. The germline V gene encodes CDR1 MNHEY and CDR2 SVGAGI. This clone showed up just once. This chain uses TRBV6-5 with TRBJ2-7, with TRBD1 matching over 12 bases. This TCR came from a man aged 70 or older with acute or convalescent COVID-19. Sequencing was performed on peripheral blood. Here the CDR3 DNA reads TGTGCCAGCAGATGGGGGGACAGGGGGCGTGAGCAGTACTTC. Translating gives CASRWGDRGREQYF.